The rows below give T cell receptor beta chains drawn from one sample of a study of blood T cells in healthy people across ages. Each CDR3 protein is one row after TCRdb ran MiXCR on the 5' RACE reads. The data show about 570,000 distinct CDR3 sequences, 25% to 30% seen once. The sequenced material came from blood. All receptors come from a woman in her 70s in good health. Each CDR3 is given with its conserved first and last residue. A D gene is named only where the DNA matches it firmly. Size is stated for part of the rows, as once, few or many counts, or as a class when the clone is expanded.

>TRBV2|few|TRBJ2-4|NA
TGTGCCAGCAGTGAAGCTCAGGGGGGCAGAACCAAAAACATTCAGTACTTC
CASSEAQGGRTKNIQYF
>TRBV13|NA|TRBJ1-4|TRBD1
TGTGCCAGCAGCTTAGACAGGGGTACTAATGAAAAACTGTTTTTT
CASSLDRGTNEKLFF
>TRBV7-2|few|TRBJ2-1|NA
TGTGCCAGCAGCTTACTGACTAGGAACAATGAGCAGTTCTTC
CASSLLTRNNEQFF
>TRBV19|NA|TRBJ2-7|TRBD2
TGTGCCAGTAGTATCCTAGCGGGGGGAACTACCTACGAGCAGTACTTC
CASSILAGGTTYEQYF
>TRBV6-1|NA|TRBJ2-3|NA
TGTGCCAGCAGTGCCGCTAGGACGGGGCGGGCGGATACGCAGTATTTT
CASSAARTGRADTQYF
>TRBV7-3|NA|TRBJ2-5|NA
TGTGCCAGCAGCTTAAATGGGTTGGGGGGAAAGACCCAGTACTTC
CASSLNGLGGKTQYF
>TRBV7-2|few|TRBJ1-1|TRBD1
TGTGCCAGCAGCAGAGACAGGGGCATGAACACTGAAGCTTTCTTT
CASSRDRGMNTEAFF
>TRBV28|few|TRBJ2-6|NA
TGTGCCAGCAGTTTTTCCTACTCTGGGGCCAACGTCCTGACTTTC
CASSFSYSGANVLTF
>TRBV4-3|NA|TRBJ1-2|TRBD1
TGCGCCAGCAGCCCGGGATTGGACAGGGGCTCCTATGGCTACACCTTC
CASSPGLDRGSYGYTF
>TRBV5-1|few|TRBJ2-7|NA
TGCGCCAGCAGCTCCGGGACGGATACCTACGAGCAGTACTTC
CASSSGTDTYEQYF
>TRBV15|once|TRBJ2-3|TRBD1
TGTGCCACCAGCAGAGATGGGGGACAGGGCCCTTCAAAACAGTATTTT
CATSRDGGQGPSKQYF
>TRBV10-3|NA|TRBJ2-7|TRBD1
TGTGCCATCCAATTGGGACAGGGAAAGAACGAGCAGTACTTC
CAIQLGQGKNEQYF
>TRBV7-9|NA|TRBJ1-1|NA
TGTGCCAGCAGCTTGGCCGTCTCTGAGGCTTTCTTT
CASSLAVSEAFF
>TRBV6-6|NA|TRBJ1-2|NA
TGTGCCAGCACGGTCGAGGGGGGGCGTATGGGCTACACCTTC
CASTVEGGRMGYTF
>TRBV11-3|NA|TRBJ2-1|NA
TGTGCCAGCAGCTTAGAGTTGTTTGGGCAGTTCTTC
CASSLELFGQFF
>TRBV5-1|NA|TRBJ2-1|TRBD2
TGCGCCAGCAGCTTGGGGACTAGCGGGGGAAGTGTCGATGTGCAGTTCTTC
CASSLGTSGGSVDVQFF
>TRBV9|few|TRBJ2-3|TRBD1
TGTGCCAGCAGCGTTGGACAGGGGTACACAGATACGCAGTATTTT
CASSVGQGYTDTQYF
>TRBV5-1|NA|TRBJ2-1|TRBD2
TGCGCCAGCAGCTTGGTGGGACTAGCGGGGGGGCCCGCCCGAGGGCCACATGAGCAGTTCTTC
CASSLVGLAGGPARGPHEQFF
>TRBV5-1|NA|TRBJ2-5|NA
TGCGCCAGCAGCCCGACCCGAGAGACCCAGTACTTC
CASSPTRETQYF
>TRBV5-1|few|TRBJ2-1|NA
TGCGCCAGCAGCTTGGGGGCAGGGGAATACAATGAGCAGTTCTTC
CASSLGAGEYNEQFF
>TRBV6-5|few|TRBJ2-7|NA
TGTGCCAGCAGCTGGGCCTACGAGCAGTACTTC
CASSWAYEQYF
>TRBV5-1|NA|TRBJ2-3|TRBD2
TGCGCCAGCAGGTGGGAGAGTCTAGCGGGGGGGCCCACAGATACGCAGTATTTT
CASRWESLAGGPTDTQYF
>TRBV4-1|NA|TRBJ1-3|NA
TGCGTCAGCAGCCAAGATAAAAAGCTCTCTGGAAACACCATATATTTT
CVSSQDKKLSGNTIYF
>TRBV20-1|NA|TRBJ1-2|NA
TGCAGTGGCAGAATAGACCCCGATCTTGATGGCTACACCTTC
CSGRIDPDLDGYTF
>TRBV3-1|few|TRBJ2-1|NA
TGTGCCAGCAGCTTCAATATGTGGGGAGACAATGAGCAGTTCTTC
CASSFNMWGDNEQFF
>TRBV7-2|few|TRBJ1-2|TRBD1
TGTGCCAGCAGCTTACAGGGGGCGCCCTATGGCTACACCTTC
CASSLQGAPYGYTF
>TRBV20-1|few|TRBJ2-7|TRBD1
TGCAGTGCTAAGAATTTAATCGAAACTACAGGGGCCAAGATCTACGAGCAGTACTTC
CSAKNLIETTGAKIYEQYF
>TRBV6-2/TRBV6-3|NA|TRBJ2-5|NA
TGTGCCAGCAGTTACGTGGGGATGGAGACCCAGTACTTC
CASSYVGMETQYF
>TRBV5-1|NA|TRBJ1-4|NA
TGCGCCAACAGCTTTGGATCTAATGAAAAACTGTTTTTT
CANSFGSNEKLFF
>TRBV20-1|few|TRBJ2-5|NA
TGCAGTGCTAGAGTGGCGGGGACGGAGACCCAGTACTTC
CSARVAGTETQYF
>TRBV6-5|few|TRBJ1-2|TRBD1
TGTGCCAGCAGTTATCGCGAACAGGGGTATGGCTACACCTTC
CASSYREQGYGYTF
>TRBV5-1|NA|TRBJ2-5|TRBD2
TGCGCCAGCAGCTTGGTAGCGGGCCCCACGGAGACCCAGTACTTC
CASSLVAGPTETQYF
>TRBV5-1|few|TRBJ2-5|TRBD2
TGCGCCAGCAGCTTGGTGGGACTAGCGGGCGCCCAAGAGACCCAGTACTTC
CASSLVGLAGAQETQYF
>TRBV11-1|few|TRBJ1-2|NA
TGTGCCAGCAGCCCTCAGCCCCCTGGCTACACCTTC
CASSPQPPGYTF
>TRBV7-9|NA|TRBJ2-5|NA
TGTGCCAGCAGCTCGATGGAGACCCAGTACTTC
CASSSMETQYF
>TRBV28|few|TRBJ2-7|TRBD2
TGTGCCAGCAGCCCCGGGGGGAACATCTACGAGCAGTACTTC
CASSPGGNIYEQYF
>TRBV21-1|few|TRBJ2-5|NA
TGTGCCAGCAGCAAACGCGCGACTTCCACCCAAGAGACCCAGTACTTC
CASSKRATSTQETQYF
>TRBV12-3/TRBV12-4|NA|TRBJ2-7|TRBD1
TGTGCCAGCACCCCGAGGGACAGCTACGAGCAGTACTTC
CASTPRDSYEQYF
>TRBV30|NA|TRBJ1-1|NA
TGTGCCTGGAGTGCACGGGGGAACACTGAAGCTTTCTTT
CAWSARGNTEAFF
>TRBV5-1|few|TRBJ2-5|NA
TGCGCCAGCAGCTTTGGAGGGACGGCTGGGGGAGAGACCCAGTACTTC
CASSFGGTAGGETQYF
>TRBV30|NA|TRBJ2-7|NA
TGTGCCTGGAAGGGGGGATACGAGCAGTACTTC
CAWKGGYEQYF
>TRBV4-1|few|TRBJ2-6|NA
TGCGCCACCAAAACCGCAGGGGCCAACGTCCTGACTTTC
CATKTAGANVLTF
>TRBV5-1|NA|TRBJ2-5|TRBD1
TGCGCCAGCAGCCCACGGACAGGGGCTTTTTTGTACCAAGAGACCCAGTACTTC
CASSPRTGAFLYQETQYF
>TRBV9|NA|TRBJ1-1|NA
TGTGCCAGCAGCGTAGCTGGGGCCCCTTCCACGACGAACACTGAAGCTTTCTTT
CASSVAGAPSTTNTEAFF
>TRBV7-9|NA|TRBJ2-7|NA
TGTGCCAGCAGCTCGGAGGGCGGCTACGAGCAGTACTTC
CASSSEGGYEQYF
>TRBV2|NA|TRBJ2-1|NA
TGTGCCAGCAGATACTACACGGACAATGAGCAGTTCTTC
CASRYYTDNEQFF
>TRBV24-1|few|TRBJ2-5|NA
TGTGCCACCGGGGACTTCCAAGAGACCCAGTACTTC
CATGDFQETQYF
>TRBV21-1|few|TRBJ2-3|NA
TGTGCCAGCAGCAAAGCGAACGGGGCTAGCCCAGATACGCAGTATTTT
CASSKANGASPDTQYF
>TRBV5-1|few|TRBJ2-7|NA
TGCGCCAGCAGCTATACGGGGAACTACGAGCAGTACTTC
CASSYTGNYEQYF
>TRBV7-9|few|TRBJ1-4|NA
TGTGCCAGCAGCTTAGCATCCCCCACGGACAGTGAAAAACTGTTTTTT
CASSLASPTDSEKLFF